This TCR beta chain is drawn from a study of Graves' ophthalmopathy and Graves' hyperthyroidism. The sequenced template was RNA, covering the TCR beta CDR3 region. Investigators did first-round RT-PCR with HTBI primers, then second-round multiplex PCR. MiXCR, applied by TCRdb to the multiplex PCR reads, yields one record per CDR3 protein. This table has 400,000 to 500,000 distinct CDR3 sequences, over 20% appearing once. CDR1 and CDR2 (germline): SGHTA, FQGTGA. V lost 5 bases, J lost 9 bases, and 14 bases lay in between. This CDR3 has 14 residues. The TCR sequence derives from a woman under 30 with stable Graves' hyperthyroidism. J is TRBJ2-6 and V is TRBV7-3; perhaps TRBD1 as D (6 bases). The specimen was peripheral blood. The CDR3 nucleotides are TGTGCCAGCAGCCCGACAGGAGGTGGCAACGTCCTGACTTTC. Residues: CASSPTGGGNVLTF.